This T cell receptor beta chain emerged from a study of control samples from healthy donors and cancer patients. The CDR3 is 17 residues long. The V end lost 1 base, the J end lost 7 bases, and 18 bases lay between the germline ends. CDR1 and CDR2 from the germline V gene are SGHDT and YYEEEE. Produced via immunoSEQ multiplex PCR; TCRdb's table is partial and in-frame only. The table records 100,000 to 150,000 clones, 75% to 95% of them present only once. Sequenced input: blood. This TCR was sampled from a young man in good health. This chain connects TRBV5-6 to TRBJ1-6; no clear D gene. DNA of the CDR3: TGTGCCAGCAGCTTGCGGCCGTTGTCGTTTGTAAATTCACCCCTCCACTTT. Translated: CASSLRPLSFVNSPLHF.